This entry lists 8 T cell receptor beta chains sequenced from one sample in a study of cytomegalovirus exposure and HLA in healthy donors (dated by TCRdb to about 2017). The library relied on the immunoSEQ multiplex PCR assay. The multiplex PCR relied on a mix of 60 forward primers for TCR Vbeta segments and 13 reverse primers for TCR Jbeta segments. Here the immuneACCESS table is served through TCRdb, limited to in-frame sequences with V and J called. Missing clones are a known gap in these copies; in checked studies unresolved V genes cover under half, and the rest lacks a known reason. The sample has about 180,000 clones on record, approximately 79% of them singletons. The biggest ten clones account for 0.69% of the sample. Specimen: PBMCs. These receptors were collected from a woman in her forties in good health and CMV-seronegative.

The chain combines TRBV7-9 with TRBJ2-1; D call uncertain. CDR1 SEHNR and CDR2 FQNEAQ come from the germline V gene (reference sequence). The CDR3 sequence is 12 residues long. Trimming took 5 bases from V and 5 from J, leaving 7 bases between them. DNA of the CDR3: TGTGCCAGCAGCGCCCAGAACAATGAGCAGTTCTTC. Translating gives CASSAQNNEQFF.

The genes are TRBV5-1 and TRBJ2-1; 8 bases align to TRBD2. This CDR3 is 15 amino acids long. Germline loops: CDR1 SGHRS, CDR2 YFSETQ. The J segment lost 3 bases and the V segment lost 6 bases, leaving 8 bases of the junction unmatched. The CDR3 is CASTPTSGYYNEQFF. The CDR3 coding sequence is TGCGCCAGCACCCCAACTAGCGGCTACTACAATGAGCAGTTCTTC.

The chain's CDR3 is CASSFGGGNTEAFF. The CDR3 DNA follows: TGTGCCAGCAGTTTCGGGGGAGGGAACACTGAAGCTTTCTTT. The rearrangement joins TRBV28 to TRBJ1-1, with D perhaps matching TRBD1 (5 bases). Looked up from germline, CDR1 is MDHEN and CDR2 is SYDVKM. Trimming shortened V by 3 bases and J by 1 base, and 9 bases separated the two germline ends. This CDR3 contains 14 residues.

The chain uses TRBV6-1 and TRBJ1-4; no clear D gene. Trimming took off 8 bases at V and 11 bases at J, with 15 bases between the two ends. CDR3 length: 12 residues. The germline CDR1 and CDR2 sequences are MNHNS and SASEGT. The CDR3 DNA reads TGTGCCAGCTCACCGGAGAGTTGGAAACTGTTTTTT. Encoded protein: CASSPESWKLFF.

The chain is built from TRBV4-2 and TRBJ1-1; no definite D call. Germline CDR1 and CDR2: LGHNA and YNFKEQ. The germline V and J ends were trimmed by 1 base and 4 bases, with 10 bases remaining between them. The CDR3 consists of 14 residues. The CDR3 here is CASSQGGRGTEAFF. CDR3 DNA: TGTGCCAGCAGCCAAGGAGGCCGGGGCACTGAAGCTTTCTTT.

The rearrangement links TRBV7-8 to TRBJ1-1, with D tentatively TRBD1 (5 bases). The germline V gene has CDR1 SGHVS and CDR2 FQNEAQ. V was cut by 1 base and J by 1 base, with 10 bases left in between. CDR3 length: 15 amino acids. The CDR3 DNA reads as TGTGCCAGCAGCTTAGATGGGGGGAGGAACACTGAAGCTTTCTTT. Its protein is CASSLDGGRNTEAFF.

This clone was seen a handful of times. The chain links TRBV9 to TRBJ1-4; 7 bases line up with TRBD1. From germline, CDR1 is SGDLS and CDR2 YYNGEE. The trim removed 3 bases at V and 8 bases at J, leaving 7 bases unmatched. The CDR3 runs 14 residues. CDR3 amino acids: CASSATGMFEKLFF. CDR3 DNA: TGTGCCAGCAGCGCGACAGGGATGTTCGAAAAACTGTTTTTT.

The chain couples TRBV6-5 to TRBJ2-7, with TRBD2 as a possible D gene (6 bases). CDR3 size: 13 residues. Trimming took 7 bases from V and 2 from J, leaving 12 bases between them. Germline lookup yields CDR1 MNHEY and CDR2 SVGAGI. The CDR3 here is CASTSDLTYEQYF. The CDR3 coding sequence is TGTGCCAGCACTAGCGACCTGACCTACGAGCAGTACTTC.